The 3 T cell receptor beta chains listed next were all sequenced from one sample in a study of T cells in Graves' hyperthyroidism and ophthalmopathy. Using RNA transcripts as the source, TCR beta CDR3 regions were amplified. Carried out on the TCR CDR3, a first-round RT-PCR used the HTBI primer set. Each CDR3 protein is one row after TCRdb ran MiXCR on the multiplex PCR reads. The data show approximately 570,000 distinct CDR3 sequences, just under 20% seen once. Input material: blood. These receptors all stem from a man aged 40-49 years with Graves' ophthalmopathy.

This clonotype was detected a few times. The genes are TRBV5-6 and TRBJ2-3; D call uncertain. The V end was cut by 3 bases, the J end by 6 bases, with 11 bases between. The CDR3 totals 13 residues. Germline V gives CDR1 SGHDT, CDR2 YYEEEE. CDR3 sequence reads: CASSSWSRDTQYF. For the CDR3, the DNA is TGTGCCAGCAGCTCCTGGAGTCGGGATACGCAGTATTTT.

This clonotype was observed many times. The chain is built from TRBV6-1 and TRBJ1-2, with D uncertain. Germline V lookup: CDR1 MNHNS, CDR2 SASEGT. The V end was cut by 7 bases, the J end by 7 bases, with 13 bases between. This CDR3 comprises 12 residues. The CDR3 here is CASTQGWVGYTF. CDR3 coding DNA: TGTGCCAGCACCCAAGGGTGGGTTGGCTACACCTTC.

This clonotype came up many times. V is TRBV9 and J is TRBJ2-3; TRBD2 matches at 8 bases. Losses at the gene ends were 4 bases for V and 1 base for J; bases not matched to a gene: 8. The germline V gene has CDR1 SGDLS and CDR2 YYNGEE. The CDR3 sequence is 16 residues long. The CDR3 sequence: CASSLTTGGGTDTQYF. CDR3 DNA: TGTGCCAGCAGCCTCACCACGGGGGGGGGCACAGATACGCAGTATTTT.